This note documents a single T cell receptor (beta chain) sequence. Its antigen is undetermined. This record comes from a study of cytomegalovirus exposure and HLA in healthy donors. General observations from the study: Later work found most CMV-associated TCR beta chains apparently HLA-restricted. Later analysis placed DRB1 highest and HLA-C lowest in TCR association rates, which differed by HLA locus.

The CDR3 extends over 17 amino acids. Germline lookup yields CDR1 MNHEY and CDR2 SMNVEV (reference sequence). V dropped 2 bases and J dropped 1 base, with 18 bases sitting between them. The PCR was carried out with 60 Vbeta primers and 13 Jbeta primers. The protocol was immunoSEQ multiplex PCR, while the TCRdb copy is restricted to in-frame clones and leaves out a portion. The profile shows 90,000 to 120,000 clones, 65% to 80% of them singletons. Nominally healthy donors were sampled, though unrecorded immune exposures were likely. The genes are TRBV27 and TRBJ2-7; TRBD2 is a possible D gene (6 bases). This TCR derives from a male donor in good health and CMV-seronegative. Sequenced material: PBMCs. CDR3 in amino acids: CASSLRLASPISYEQYF. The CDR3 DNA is TGTGCCAGCAGTTTACGTCTAGCGAGCCCAATATCCTACGAGCAGTACTTC.